These 9 T cell receptor beta chains share one sample of origin, sequenced in a study of cytomegalovirus exposure and HLA in healthy donors. The PCR had 60 Vbeta and 13 Jbeta primers. The protocol was immunoSEQ multiplex PCR, while the TCRdb copy is restricted to in-frame clones and leaves out a portion. The repertoire holds 90,000 to 100,000 clones, with under 85% as singletons. Sequencing input: PBMCs. The receptors derive from a man aged 35-49 years in good health and CMV-seronegative.

This sequence joins TRBV18 and TRBJ2-5, with D tentatively TRBD1 (6 bases). TRBJ2-7 matches the DNA end more closely, so the J call is doubtful. This CDR3 has 14 amino acids. Per the germline V gene, CDR1 is KGHSH and CDR2 is LQKENI. CDR3 nucleotides: TGTGCCAGCTCACCACAACAGGGAAAGAACGAGCAGTACTTC. It specifies CASSPQQGKNEQYF.

The chain has TRBV25-1 and TRBJ1-4, with 7 nucleotides matching TRBD1. Germline V CDR1 and CDR2: MGHDK, SYGVNS. The CDR3 is made up of 14 amino acids. Germline trimming cut 9 bases from V and 8 bases from J; bases unmatched to any gene: 12. CDR3 sequence (DNA): TGTGCCAGTACCTCAGGGGGGTCGGCCGAAAAACTGTTTTTT. Protein product: CASTSGGSAEKLFF.

This sequence joins TRBV7-2 and TRBJ2-3, with D possibly being TRBD1 (6 bases). V was trimmed by 6 bases and J by 0 bases, leaving 16 bases between them. The CDR3 covers 16 residues. Per the germline V gene, CDR1 is SGHTA and CDR2 is FQGNSA. The CDR3 sequence is CASSRQGTRSTDTQYF. The CDR3 bases are TGTGCCAGCAGTCGCCAAGGGACAAGAAGCACAGATACGCAGTATTTT.

The genes are TRBV7-7 and TRBJ2-4, with 7 bases lining up with TRBD1. The CDR3 runs to 13 residues. V lost 5 bases and J lost 7; bases outside the gene matches: 5. Germline V gene data show CDR1 as SSHAT and CDR2 as FNYEAQ (reference sequence). The CDR3 sequence is CASSDGTENIQYF. CDR3 in DNA: TGTGCCAGCAGCGATGGGACAGAGAACATTCAGTACTTC.

The chain combines TRBV6-1 with TRBJ1-6, with D unclear. V lost 4 bases, J lost 9 bases, and 7 bases lay in between. The CDR3 has 12 amino acids. Germline V lookup: CDR1 MNHNS, CDR2 SASEGT. The CDR3 spells CASSAELSPLHF. CDR3 nucleotide sequence: TGTGCCAGCAGTGCCGAGCTTTCACCCCTCCACTTT.

The genes are TRBV19 and TRBJ1-4; the D gene is possibly TRBD1 (6 bases). CDR3 size: 14 residues. Germline lookup yields CDR1 LNHDA and CDR2 SQIVND (reference sequence). V shed 2 bases and J shed 8 bases, with 12 bases lying between them. The CDR3 DNA reads as TGTGCCAGTAGTATACAACAGGGTTTGGAAAAACTGTTTTTT. It translates to CASSIQQGLEKLFF.

This chain links TRBV5-6 with TRBJ2-7, with 13 bases that match TRBD2. J gave up 2 bases and V 3 bases, and 11 bases lay outside the gene matches. Per the germline V gene, CDR1 is SGHDT and CDR2 is YYEEEE. The CDR3 is made up of 18 amino acids. The CDR3 loop is CASSSKGLAGIVPYEQYF. CDR3 in DNA: TGTGCCAGCAGCTCTAAGGGACTAGCGGGGATCGTCCCCTACGAGCAGTACTTC.

This chain joins TRBV30 and TRBJ2-7; 7 nucleotides agree with TRBD1. The V gene's germline CDR1 is GTSNPN and CDR2 SVGIG (reference sequence). The length of the CDR3 is 17 residues. V trimming: 0 bases; J trimming: 3 bases; junction bases outside the gene matches: 14. CDR3 in amino acids: CAWSVSRTRDSSYEQYF. The CDR3, as DNA: TGTGCCTGGAGTGTAAGTAGAACTCGGGACAGTAGCTACGAGCAGTACTTC.

This rearrangement joins TRBV30 to TRBJ2-7; D is perhaps TRBD2 (6 bases). The CDR3 runs to 15 residues. The ends were cut back, 3 bases at V and 3 bases at J, with 18 bases in the middle. CDR1 and CDR2 (germline): GTSNPN, SVGIG (reference sequence). The CDR3: CAWSVRREGYYEQYF. The CDR3 region has the DNA TGTGCCTGGAGCGTCAGGAGGGAAGGGTACTACGAGCAGTACTTC. The full variable domain, its missing parts supplied by reference TRBV30 and TRBJ2-7, is SQTIHQWPATLVQPVGSPLSLECTVEGTSNPNLYWYRQAAGRGLQLLFYSVGIGQISSEVPQNLSASRPQDRQFILSSKKLLLSDSGFYLCAWSVRREGYYEQYFGPGTRLTVT.